The 21 T cell receptor beta chains below come from one sample, sequenced in a study of radiotherapy plus CTLA-4 blockade in lung cancer. TCRdb's table, derived via immunoSEQ multiplex PCR, lists solely in-frame clones and lacks some. The sample includes about 39,000 clones, 60% to 80% of them seen just once. Here the sequenced sample was peripheral blood, taken from a patient treated with radiotherapy plus ipilimumab. These receptors all stem from a human donor with non-small cell lung cancer that progressed on radiotherapy plus ipilimumab.

The genes are TRBV27 and TRBJ2-5, with TRBD1 matching 10 bases. This CDR3 contains 16 residues. With V trimmed by 1 base and J by 11 bases, 13 bases remained unmatched. Germline V gene sequence: CDR1 MNHEY, CDR2 SMNVEV (reference sequence). The CDR3 sequence: CASSLYAPGQGYEQYF. DNA of the CDR3: TGTGCCAGCAGTTTATACGCACCGGGACAGGGGTATGAGCAGTACTTC.

CDR3 sequence reads: CASSNGLNTEAFF. CDR3 DNA: TGTGCCAGCAGCAACGGTCTGAACACTGAAGCTTTCTTT. The chain couples TRBV21-1 to TRBJ1-1. TRBV21-1 represents a pseudogene. This CDR3 is 13 amino acids long.

V usage is TRBV13 and J usage is TRBJ2-5; TRBD1 aligns across 8 bases. The assigned J gene may be wrong: the sequence end matches TRBJ2-7 better. This CDR3 is built from 19 residues. Per germline, CDR1 PRHDT and CDR2 FYEKMQ (reference sequence). In DNA form, the CDR3 reads TGTGCCAGCAGCTCCTTTCTACACCGACGGACAGGGTTAGGTATCGAGCAGTACTTC. Translated: CASSSFLHRRTGLGIEQYF.

The chain links TRBV4-2 to TRBJ2-3; 11 positions agree with TRBD2. CDR3 length equals 18 residues. Germline CDR1 LGHNA, CDR2 YNFKEQ. V shed 5 bases and J 3 bases; nucleotides not matched to a gene: 13. The CDR3 coding sequence is TGTGCCAGCAGCTTGGCGGTAGCGGGGGGGCTCATGACAGATACGCAGTATTTT. Amino acid sequence: CASSLAVAGGLMTDTQYF.

The rearrangement joins TRBV7-2 to TRBJ2-7, with a tentative D call TRBD2 (6 bases). The ends were cut back, 3 bases at V and 7 bases at J, with 13 bases in the middle. Germline CDR1 is SGHTA and CDR2 is FQGNSA. The CDR3 totals 13 residues. CDR3 sequence reads: CASSFPGTREQYF. CDR3 coding DNA: TGTGCCAGCAGCTTCCCCGGGACTCGAGAGCAGTACTTC.

This clone showed up just a few times. The J gene is TRBJ2-2, the V gene TRBV7-8; D not certain. The CDR3 has 14 residues. Germline-derived CDR1 and CDR2 are SGHVS and FQNEAQ. This CDR3 reads CAVATPVGTGELFF. CDR3 DNA sequence: TGTGCTGTTGCGACACCCGTGGGCACCGGGGAGCTGTTTTTT. Full variable domain (outside the CDR3, taken from reference TRBV7-8 and TRBJ2-2): GAGVSQSPRYKVAKRGQDVALRCDPISGHVSLFWYQQALGQGPEFLTYFQNEAQLDKSGLPSDRFFAERPEGSVSTLKIQRTQQEDSAVYLCAVATPVGTGELFFGEGSRLTVL.

The chain employs TRBV9 and TRBJ1-3; TRBD1 aligns across 8 bases. Germline-derived CDR1 and CDR2 are SGDLS and YYNGEE. Unmatched junction bases numbered 6, after V lost 1 base and J lost 0 bases. This CDR3 comprises 17 residues. The CDR3 sequence is CASSVQGAGISGNTIYF. CDR3 coding DNA: TGTGCCAGCAGCGTACAGGGGGCAGGAATCTCTGGAAACACCATATATTTT.

This clone has a handful of counts. V and J are TRBV7-2 and TRBJ2-1; 7 bases line up with TRBD2. V lost 4 bases and J lost 10; bases outside the gene matches: 10. The CDR3 contains 14 residues. The germline V gene has CDR1 SGHTA and CDR2 FQGNSA. The chain's CDR3 is CASSSQPMGGEQFF. For the CDR3, the DNA is TGTGCCAGCAGCTCTCAACCCATGGGGGGGGAGCAGTTCTTC. Combining the CDR3 with reference TRBV7-2 and TRBJ2-1 gives the whole variable domain GAGVSQSPSNKVTEKGKDVELRCDPISGHTALYWYRQSLGQGLEFLIYFQGNSAPDKSGLPSDRFSAERTGGSVSTLTIQRTQQEDSAVYLCASSSQPMGGEQFFGPGTRLTVL.

The V call is TRBV25-1, the J call TRBJ1-1; possible D gene TRBD1, 6 bases. The germline V gene encodes CDR1 MGHDK and CDR2 SYGVNS. Trimming left V 3 bases short and J 4 bases short, with 15 bases between. This CDR3 has 15 amino acids. This CDR3 reads CASSDPQGLVTEAFF. The CDR3 DNA reads as TGTGCCAGCAGTGATCCTCAGGGGCTGGTCACTGAAGCTTTCTTT.

The rearrangement uses TRBV19 and TRBJ1-2, with 9 bases aligning to TRBD1. With V trimmed by 9 bases and J by 8 bases, 19 bases remained unmatched. CDR1 is LNHDA, CDR2 SQIVND, per germline (reference sequence). This CDR3 is 16 amino acids long. The CDR3 DNA follows: TGTGCCAGCGAAGGGGCCCCGGGACAGGGAGCTGGGGGCTACACCTTC. This sequence encodes CASEGAPGQGAGGYTF. The full variable domain, rest sourced from reference TRBV19 and TRBJ1-2, is DGGITQSPKYLFRKEGQNVTLSCEQNLNHDAMYWYRQDPGQGLRLIYYSQIVNDFQKGDIAEGYSVSREKKESFPLTVTSAQKNPTAFYLCASEGAPGQGAGGYTFGSGTRLTVV.

This chain uses TRBV4-3 with TRBJ2-2; 10 bases are a match to TRBD2. The CDR3 consists of 15 residues. Germline V gene sequence: CDR1 LGHNA, CDR2 YSLEER. Trimming took 4 bases from V and 7 from J; bases not matched to a gene: 6. The CDR3 is CASSLGLAVGGELFF. In DNA form, the CDR3 reads TGCGCCAGCAGCCTAGGACTAGCGGTGGGCGGGGAGCTGTTTTTT.

The chain combines TRBV9 with TRBJ2-3; 15 positions match TRBD2. J lost 1 base, V lost 2 bases, and 5 bases had no gene match. The CDR3 consists of 18 residues. Germline CDR1 reads SGDLS; CDR2 reads YYNGEE. The CDR3 loop reads CASSVGLAGGEGTDTQYF. Here the CDR3 DNA reads TGTGCCAGCAGCGTCGGACTAGCGGGGGGGGAAGGCACAGATACGCAGTATTTT.

The V call is TRBV4-2, the J call TRBJ2-7, with D possibly matching TRBD1 (5 bases). Germline CDR1 is LGHNA and CDR2 is YNFKEQ. The CDR3 runs to 15 residues. The V gene lost 1 base and the J gene lost 6 bases, with 16 bases spanning the gap. The CDR3 reads CASSQATASTAEQYF. CDR3 sequence (DNA): TGTGCCAGCAGCCAAGCGACAGCTTCAACGGCCGAGCAGTACTTC.

This clone was detected a few times. The rearrangement joins TRBV25-1 to TRBJ2-3, with 10 nucleotides matching TRBD2. Germline CDR1 and CDR2: MGHDK and SYGVNS. The J segment lost 6 bases and the V segment lost 6 bases, leaving 6 bases of the junction unmatched. This CDR3 spans 14 amino acids. The CDR3 loop is CASSRSGGADTQYF. DNA for the CDR3: TGTGCCAGCAGCCGAAGCGGGGGGGCGGATACGCAGTATTTT.

The rearrangement links TRBV5-1 to TRBJ1-4; D possibly corresponds to TRBD1 (5 bases). The V and J ends lost 4 bases and 8 bases respectively, with 18 bases between them. The CDR3 length is 15 residues. The germline gives CDR1 SGHRS, CDR2 YFSETQ. CDR3 DNA sequence: TGCGCCAGCAGCCCCAAAGTATTGGGGCGGGAAAAACTGTTTTTT. Its translation is CASSPKVLGREKLFF.

V and J are TRBV4-1 and TRBJ2-1, with TRBD2 identical over 8 bases. The CDR3 contains 16 residues. The trim removed 4 bases at V and 0 bases at J, leaving 5 bases unmatched. Germline V gene lookup returns CDR1 MGHRA and CDR2 YSYEKL. The DNA for the CDR3 is TGCGCCAGCAGCCGGACTAGCTTGAGCTCCTACAATGAGCAGTTCTTC. Amino acid sequence: CASSRTSLSSYNEQFF.

The chain recombines TRBV5-4 with TRBJ2-1; weak D call: TRBD2 (6 bases). The CDR3 is made up of 15 amino acids. V was shortened by 4 bases and J by 5 bases, with 16 bases between the two germline ends. In germline, CDR1 is SGHNT, CDR2 YYREEE (reference sequence). CDR3 loop: CASSPRGVGDNEQFF. The CDR3 nucleotides are TGTGCCAGCAGCCCGCGGGGCGTCGGCGACAATGAGCAGTTCTTC.

This clone was seen a handful of times. The J gene is TRBJ2-5, the V gene TRBV9, with 7 nucleotides matching TRBD1. The germline gives CDR1 SGDLS, CDR2 YYNGEE. Unmatched junction bases numbered 5, after V lost 4 bases and J lost 5 bases. The CDR3 length is 13 residues. Here the CDR3 DNA reads TGTGCCAGCAGCTCGGGACAGAGGGAGACCCAGTACTTC. Translated: CASSSGQRETQYF. Full variable domain (outside the CDR3, taken from reference TRBV9 and TRBJ2-5): DSGVTQTPKHLITATGQRVTLRCSPRSGDLSVYWYQQSLDQGLQFLIQYYNGEERAKGNILERFSAQQFPDLHSELNLSSLELGDSALYFCASSSGQRETQYFGPGTRLLVL.

This clone is medium-sized (0.01 to 0.1%) in the sample. The CDR3: CASSLAVAGGLMTDTQYF. For the CDR3, the DNA is TGTGCCAGCAGCTTGGCGGTAGCGGGGGGGCTCATGACAGATACGCAGTATTTT. The chain joins TRBV5-7 to TRBJ2-3, with 11 nucleotides matching TRBD2. TRBV5-7 carries the ORF label, with uncertain function. There are 18 residues in the CDR3. After removal of 0 bases from V and 3 bases from J, the junction contained 9 bases not matched to a gene.

The CDR3 reads CASSHTLSSGGEQFF. The CDR3 nucleotides read TGCGCCAGCAGCCACACACTAAGTAGCGGGGGGGAGCAGTTCTTC. The V and J genes are TRBV4-1 and TRBJ2-1; the match to TRBD2 covers 10 bases. V gave up 3 bases and J gave up 10 bases; unmatched junction bases: 9. Germline V gene sequence: CDR1 MGHRA, CDR2 YSYEKL. The CDR3 loop spans 15 amino acids.

The V and J genes are TRBV6-5 and TRBJ2-5; no clear D gene. This CDR3 is 12 amino acids long. CDR1 and CDR2 from the germline V gene are MNHEY and SVGAGI. V dropped 6 bases and J dropped 5 bases, with 10 bases sitting between them. In DNA, the CDR3 is TGTGCCAGCAGGGCCTCACGTGAGACCCAGTACTTC. Its translation: CASRASRETQYF.